The 14 T cell receptor beta chains given below trace back to one sample, sequenced in a study of CD8 T cells in Susac syndrome. RNA was extracted with the RNeasy kit, and a quantity of roughly 0.5 to 1 ug was reverse transcribed using random hexamers. TCRdb processed the immunoSEQ multiplex PCR reads anew with MiXCR; each CDR3 protein has one entry. The sample consists of 120,000 or so distinct CDR3 sequences, roughly 94% of them appearing once. Sequenced input: CD8+ T cells from PBMCs. The receptors shown here come from a human donor with Susac syndrome.

The chain joins TRBV2 to TRBJ2-4, with D possibly matching TRBD1 (6 bases). The ends were cut back, 3 bases at V and 0 bases at J, with 9 bases in the middle. Germline loops: CDR1 SNHLY, CDR2 FYNNEI. The CDR3 runs 15 residues. CDR3 DNA sequence: TGTGCCAGCAGTGAGAGGACAGTAGCCAAAAACATTCAGTACTTC. It codes for CASSERTVAKNIQYF.

The genes are TRBV3-1 and TRBJ1-2; TRBD1 matches at 8 bases. Per germline, CDR1 LGHDT and CDR2 YNNKEL (reference sequence). The J segment lost 8 bases and the V segment lost 4 bases, leaving 9 bases of the junction unmatched. The CDR3 is made up of 14 amino acids. This chain's CDR3 is CASSPPGQATGYTF. CDR3 bases: TGTGCCAGCAGCCCACCGGGACAGGCAACGGGCTACACCTTC.

The chain recombines TRBV19 with TRBJ2-7; either TRBD1 or TRBD2 may fit D (6 bases each). Germline V gives CDR1 LNHDA, CDR2 SQIVND (reference sequence). Trimming cost V 7 bases and J 5 bases, with 15 bases left between them. The CDR3 consists of 13 residues. The DNA of the CDR3 is TGTGCCAGTAAGCCGGGGGCGATGGACGAGCAGTACTTC. This codes for CASKPGAMDEQYF.

The V call is TRBV12-3 or TRBV12-4, the J call TRBJ2-5; D perhaps matches TRBD2 (5 bases). There are 14 residues in the CDR3. The V end was cut by 8 bases, the J end by 4 bases, with 17 bases between. This chain's CDR3 is CASLSEGRRETQYF. The CDR3 nucleotides read TGTGCCAGCCTTAGCGAAGGACGTCGAGAGACCCAGTACTTC.

This clonotype was observed a single time. The chain employs TRBV4-1 and TRBJ1-1; no firm D call. Germline V gives CDR1 MGHRA, CDR2 YSYEKL. The CDR3 is made up of 14 amino acids. V was clipped by 0 bases and J by 1 base, with 6 bases between them. CDR3: CASSQDPENTEAFF. In DNA form, the CDR3 reads TGCGCCAGCAGCCAAGATCCGGAGAACACTGAAGCTTTCTTT.

V usage is TRBV12-3 or TRBV12-4 and J usage is TRBJ2-2; TRBD2 aligns across 10 bases. J lost 3 bases, V lost 5 bases, and 3 bases had no gene match. The CDR3 runs to 15 residues. As DNA, the CDR3 is TGTGCCAGCAGTCCCGGGACTAGCGACACCGGGGAGCTGTTTTTT. Its translation: CASSPGTSDTGELFF.

The CDR3 bases are TGTGCCAGCAGCCAAGATATTGCCCCCATCCCGCTGACTTTC. Its translation: CASSQDIAPIPLTF. V usage is TRBV14 and J usage is TRBJ2-6, with no clear D. Trimming took 0 bases from V and 16 from J, leaving 16 bases between them. The length of the CDR3 is 14 residues. Germline assignment: CDR1 SGHDN and CDR2 FVKESK. Full variable domain (outside the CDR3, taken from reference TRBV14 and TRBJ2-6): EAGVTQFPSHSVIEKGQTVTLRCDPISGHDNLYWYRRVMGKEIKFLLHFVKESKQDESGMPNNRFLAERTGGTYSTLKVQPAELEDSGVYFCASSQDIAPIPLTFGAGSRLTVL.

The chain joins TRBV9 to TRBJ2-5; TRBD2 agrees at 7 bases. The CDR3 consists of 15 residues. Germline trimming cut 4 bases from V and 1 base from J; bases unmatched to any gene: 7. Germline values: CDR1 SGDLS, CDR2 YYNGEE. The CDR3 sequence: CASSSDSGIQETQYF. In nucleotides, the CDR3 is TGTGCCAGCAGCTCAGACAGCGGGATCCAAGAGACCCAGTACTTC.

The chain is built from TRBV12-3 or TRBV12-4 and TRBJ2-3; no firm D call. This CDR3 comprises 14 residues. With 6 bases removed from V and 2 bases from J, the gap between germline ends came to 12 bases. In DNA form, the CDR3 reads TGTGCCAGCAGAGAGGACGGCCTCACAGATACGCAGTATTTT. Its protein product is CASREDGLTDTQYF.

The CDR3 here is CASSIAGRTEAFF. The CDR3 DNA reads TGTGCCAGTAGTATAGCAGGGCGGACTGAAGCTTTCTTT. The chain links TRBV19 to TRBJ1-1; perhaps TRBD1 as D (5 bases). V was clipped by 1 base and J by 5 bases, with 8 bases between them. The CDR3 consists of 13 residues. Germline assignment: CDR1 LNHDA and CDR2 SQIVND (reference sequence).

The chain carries TRBV6-1 and TRBJ1-2, with D maybe TRBD1 (6 bases). V was cut by 7 bases and J by 10 bases, with 16 bases left in between. The germline V gene has CDR1 MNHNS and CDR2 SASEGT. The CDR3 has 12 amino acids. The CDR3 region has the DNA TGTGCCAGCATGGACAGTCCAGGGTCCTACACCTTC. Protein sequence: CASMDSPGSYTF.

This chain links TRBV7-2 with TRBJ2-5; 12 bases match TRBD1. The V gene's germline CDR1 is SGHTA and CDR2 FQGNSA. V lost 4 bases and J lost 4; bases outside the gene matches: 4. The CDR3 spans 15 residues. DNA for the CDR3: TGTGCCAGCAGCTGGGGGACAGGGGGCGGAGAGACCCAGTACTTC. Translating gives CASSWGTGGGETQYF.

This chain uses TRBV7-9 with TRBJ2-7; no reliable D call. The ends were cut back, 5 bases at V and 3 bases at J, with 8 bases in the middle. CDR1 is SEHNR, CDR2 FQNEAQ, per germline (reference sequence). The CDR3 has 12 amino acids. CDR3 amino acids: CASSLENYEQYF. The CDR3 DNA is TGTGCCAGCAGCCTGGAAAACTACGAGCAGTACTTC.

V is TRBV29-1 and J is TRBJ1-1; a weak D match, TRBD1 (6 bases). The CDR3 is 12 residues long. The germline V and J ends were trimmed by 5 bases and 3 bases, with 10 bases remaining between them. Germline values: CDR1 SQVTM, CDR2 ANQGSEA. CDR3 region: CSVPSGDTEAFF. The CDR3 DNA reads TGCAGCGTTCCCTCAGGGGACACTGAAGCTTTCTTT.